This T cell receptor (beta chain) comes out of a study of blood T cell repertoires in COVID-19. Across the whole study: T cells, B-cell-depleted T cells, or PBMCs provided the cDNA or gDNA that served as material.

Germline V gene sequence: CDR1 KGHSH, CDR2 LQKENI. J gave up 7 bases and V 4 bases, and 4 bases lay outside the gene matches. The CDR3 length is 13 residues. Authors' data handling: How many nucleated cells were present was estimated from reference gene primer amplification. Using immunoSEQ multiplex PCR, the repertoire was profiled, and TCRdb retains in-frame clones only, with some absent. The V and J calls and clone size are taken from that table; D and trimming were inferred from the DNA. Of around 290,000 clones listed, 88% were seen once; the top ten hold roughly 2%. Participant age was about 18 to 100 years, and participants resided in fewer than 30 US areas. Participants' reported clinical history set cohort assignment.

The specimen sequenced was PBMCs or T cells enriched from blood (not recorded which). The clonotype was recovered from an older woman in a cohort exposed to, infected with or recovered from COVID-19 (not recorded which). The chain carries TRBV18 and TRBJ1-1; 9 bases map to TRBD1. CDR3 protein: CASSRGTGIEAFF. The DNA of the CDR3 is TGTGCCAGCTCACGTGGGACAGGGATTGAAGCTTTCTTT.